This T cell receptor beta chain was retrieved from a study of a mutant IDH1 vaccine in newly diagnosed glioma. Measured with immunoSEQ multiplex PCR; TCRdb has only the in-frame clones, and not every one. The sample has 60,000 to 75,000 clones; less than 85% are singletons. Time point noted: week 11, during vaccination. The study gave 300 ug of mutant IDH1 20-mer peptide per vaccine dose, with topical imiquimod. Comments on this clone: Its target is not known.

CDR3 length: 12 residues. Germline V lookup: CDR1 SQVTM, CDR2 ANQGSEA. V was trimmed by 4 bases and J by 6 bases, leaving 9 bases between them. The sample consisted of PBMCs, taken from a glioma patient whose treatment included an IDH1 peptide vaccine. The chain links TRBV29-1 to TRBJ2-2; D remains ambiguous. This TCR was recovered from a young man with glioma. This chain's CDR3 is CSVGMSAGELFF. CDR3 coding DNA: TGCAGCGTTGGTATGAGTGCCGGGGAGCTGTTTTTT.